Listed here are 4 T cell receptor beta chains from one sample, sequenced in a study of blood T cell repertoires in COVID-19. Measured with immunoSEQ multiplex PCR; TCRdb has only the in-frame clones, and not every one. The sample lists about 150,000 clones; more than 75% were seen once. The sequencing sample was made of peripheral blood. The receptor source for this set is a man at least 80 years old with acute or convalescent COVID-19.

The chain couples TRBV5-1 to TRBJ1-2, with 8 bases aligning to TRBD1. CDR3 length equals 15 residues. J was trimmed by 6 bases and V by 0 bases; bases with no gene match: 7. CDR1 and CDR2 (germline): SGHRS, YFSETQ. CDR3 DNA: TGCGCCAGCAGCTTGGCCGACAGGGGCTTCGATGGCTACACCTTC. It encodes CASSLADRGFDGYTF.

This clone was counted only a few times. The chain joins TRBV11-2 to TRBJ2-3; D unresolved. The germline V and J ends were trimmed by 4 bases and 6 bases, with 5 bases remaining between them. The CDR3 has 11 amino acids. CDR1 and CDR2 (germline): SGHAT, FQNNGV. DNA for the CDR3: TGTGCCAGCAGCTCCAGTGATACGCAGTATTTT. This sequence encodes CASSSSDTQYF. Looking up the rest from reference TRBV11-2 and TRBJ2-3 gives the full variable domain: EAGVAQSPRYKIIEKRQSVAFWCNPISGHATLYWYQQILGQGPKLLIQFQNNGVVDDSQLPKDRFSAERLKGVDSTLKIQPAKLEDSAVYLCASSSSDTQYFGPGTRLTVL.

The chain is built from TRBV29-1 and TRBJ2-3; possible D gene TRBD2, 5 bases. V lost 5 bases and J lost 3, with 9 bases in between. CDR3 length: 12 amino acids. Germline values: CDR1 SQVTM, CDR2 ANQGSEA. The CDR3 nucleotides are TGCAGCGTTATCGGGGAAACAGATACGCAGTATTTT. Protein sequence: CSVIGETDTQYF.

The chain is built from TRBV4-2 and TRBJ2-3, with D possibly being TRBD2 (7 bases). Trimming shortened V by 8 bases and J by 3 bases, and 12 bases separated the two germline ends. This CDR3 region has 13 residues. CDR1 and CDR2 from the germline V gene are LGHNA and YNFKEQ. Here the CDR3 reads CASGRGATDTQYF. CDR3 nucleotide sequence: TGTGCCAGCGGTCGGGGGGCAACAGATACGCAGTATTTT.